This is a list of T cell receptor beta chains from one sample in a study of T cell responses to AZD1222 COVID-19 vaccine. Sequencing used immunoSEQ multiplex PCR; TCRdb keeps in-frame clones, though not all of them. The data show fewer than 200,000 clones, about 87% seen once. This sample comprised peripheral blood, obtained 28 days after the second dose of the MenACWY control vaccine. These receptors all come from an adult who received the MenACWY meningococcal vaccine as a control. Each CDR3 is given with its conserved first and last residue. Clone size is stated in some rows and not others, as once, few, many or a class when expanded.

>TRBJ2-7|TRBV6-5|.
CASRKGQGVYEQYF
>TRBJ2-1|TRBV19|.
CASLTGGPYNEQFF
>TRBJ2-1|TRBV1|.
CTSSQTRGRGNEQFF
>TRBJ1-4|TRBV9|.
CASSPSGTVYEKLFF
>TRBJ2-7|TRBV29-1|.
CSVLGSGLGLYEQYF
>TRBJ2-7|TRBV6-5|.
CASSYSAGAPYEQYF
>TRBJ1-2|TRBV30|.
CAWSVPAAGSYGYTF
>TRBJ2-1|TRBV29-1|.
CSVERDWEFF
>TRBJ1-5|TRBV2|few
CASSESRDANQPQHF
>TRBJ2-2|TRBV19|.
CASSQLLQPGGQGAGELFF
>TRBJ1-3|TRBV28|.
CASSSSYRNTIYF
>TRBJ2-3|TRBV7-9|.
CASSFILAGNTDTQYF
>TRBJ1-1|TRBV6-5|.
CASSTQTGSTEAFF
>TRBJ2-1|TRBV3-1/TRBV3-2|.
CAREQGLHEQFF
>TRBJ2-2|TRBV19|.
CASSIVGGGTGELFF
>TRBJ2-1|TRBV28|.
CASSLSSGRARTYNEQFF
>TRBJ1-6|TRBV14|.
CASSQPRQGNSPLHF
>TRBJ2-2|TRBV28|.
CASSPQYGELFF
>TRBJ1-4|TRBV24-1|.
CATSESGTGVKEKLFF
>TRBJ1-5|TRBV30|.
CAWSPLRVGGQGAGGSNQPQHF
>TRBJ2-1|TRBV27|.
CASRPPGLAGVNEQFF
>TRBJ1-5|TRBV5-8|.
CASSASFRDRVGNSNQPQHF
>TRBJ2-7|TRBV14|.
CASSLTDRRSSYEQYF
>TRBJ2-2|TRBV7-9|.
CAGQRAVPGELFF
>TRBJ2-6|TRBV7-2|.
CASSFRTGPGGSGANVLTF
>TRBJ1-6|TRBV11-2|.
CASSYRHRSYNSPLHF
>TRBJ1-5|TRBV28|.
CASTPSNQPQHF
>TRBJ1-1|TRBV18|few
CASSLMTGKNTEAFF
>TRBJ2-1|TRBV28|.
CASSPHDRGTYNEQFF
>TRBJ1-1|TRBV19|once
CASSPQGNTEAFF
>TRBJ2-1|TRBV28|.
CASSFSPGDNEQFF
>TRBJ1-1|TRBV4-3|.
CASSQDMAMNTEAFF
>TRBJ2-7|TRBV7-2|.
CASSPPWVGGGYEQYF
>TRBJ2-1|TRBV19|once
CASSTQGTGPRNEQFF
>TRBJ2-2|TRBV6-5|.
CASSYPDSLNTGELFF